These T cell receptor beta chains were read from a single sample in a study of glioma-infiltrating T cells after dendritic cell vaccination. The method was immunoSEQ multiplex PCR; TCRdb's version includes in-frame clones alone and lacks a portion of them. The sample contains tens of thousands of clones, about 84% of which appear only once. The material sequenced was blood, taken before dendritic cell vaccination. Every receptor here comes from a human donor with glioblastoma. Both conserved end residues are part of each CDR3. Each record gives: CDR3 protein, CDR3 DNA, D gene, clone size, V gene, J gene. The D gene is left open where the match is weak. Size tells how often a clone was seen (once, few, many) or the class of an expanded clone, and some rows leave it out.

CASSPSWTAYNEQFF	TGTGCCAGCAGCCCTTCCTGGACAGCCTACAATGAGCAGTTCTTC	NA	once	TRBV13	TRBJ2-1
CASSTDTGELFF	TGTGCCAGCAGCACGGACACCGGGGAGCTGTTTTTT	NA	NA	TRBV7-6	TRBJ2-2
CASSGGGHTGELFF	TGTGCCAGCAGTGGAGGGGGCCACACCGGGGAGCTGTTTTTT	TRBD1	NA	TRBV6-1	TRBJ2-2
CASSLFLAGYNEQFF	TGTGCCAGCAGCTTATTTCTAGCGGGGTATAATGAGCAGTTCTTC	TRBD2	NA	TRBV11-3	TRBJ2-1
CASSSGDGYSYEQYF	TGTGCCAGCAGTTCAGGGGACGGTTACTCCTACGAGCAGTACTTC	NA	NA	TRBV6-5	TRBJ2-7
CASSIMDREYGYTF	TGTGCCAGTAGTATCATGGACAGGGAATATGGCTACACCTTC	TRBD1	few	TRBV19	TRBJ1-2
CASSSTKPADTQYF	TGTGCCAGCAGCTCCACAAAACCCGCAGATACGCAGTATTTT	NA	NA	TRBV7-2	TRBJ2-3
CASRHAGSVGELFF	TGTGCCAGCAGGCACGCAGGGTCGGTCGGGGAGCTGTTTTTT	NA	NA	TRBV6-1	TRBJ2-2
CSVGTASNNEQFF	TGCAGCGTCGGGACAGCTTCTAACAATGAGCAGTTCTTC	TRBD1	NA	TRBV29-1	TRBJ2-1
CASSPELDEDTEAFF	TGTGCCAGCTCACCAGAATTAGACGAGGACACTGAAGCTTTCTTT	NA	NA	TRBV18	TRBJ1-1
CASTPRDSTDTQYF	TGCGCCAGCACCCCTCGGGATAGCACAGATACGCAGTATTTT	NA	NA	TRBV5-1	TRBJ2-3
CASSYNRLGTDTQYF	TGTGCCAGCAGTTATAACAGGCTGGGCACAGATACGCAGTATTTT	NA	NA	TRBV6-5	TRBJ2-3
CASSLGPGTGEYF	TGTGCCAGCAGCTTAGGACCCGGGACAGGGGAGTATTTT	TRBD1	NA	TRBV5-5	TRBJ2-3
CASSLGGAGVGSGYTF	TGCGCCAGCAGCTTGGGGGGAGCAGGGGTAGGTTCCGGCTACACCTTC	NA	NA	TRBV5-1	TRBJ1-2
CASSEQASFDTQYF	TGTGCCAGCAGTGAACAGGCTAGCTTCGATACGCAGTATTTT	NA	NA	TRBV2	TRBJ2-3
CASSRSGRAGIDTQYF	TGTGCCAGCAGCCGGAGCGGGAGGGCCGGGATAGATACGCAGTATTTT	TRBD2	NA	TRBV5-6	TRBJ2-3
CASRTTGGYNSPLHF	TGTGCCAGCAGGACGACAGGGGGATATAATTCACCCCTCCACTTT	TRBD1	NA	TRBV27	TRBJ1-6
CASSSWTGGHEGYEQYF	TGTGCCAGCAGTTCTTGGACAGGGGGGCACGAAGGGTACGAGCAGTACTTC	TRBD1	NA	TRBV27	TRBJ2-7
CASSPGQTTDTQYF	TGTGCCAGCAGCCCGGGACAGACCACAGATACGCAGTATTTT	TRBD1	NA	TRBV7-7	TRBJ2-3
CASSTSGPGETQYF	TGTGCCAGCAGTACAAGCGGGCCGGGGGAGACCCAGTACTTC	NA	NA	TRBV6-5	TRBJ2-5
CASSWGTGISTGELFF	TGTGCCAGCAGCTGGGGGACAGGGATTTCCACCGGGGAGCTGTTTTTT	TRBD1	once	TRBV7-2	TRBJ2-2
CASSLELGQSTDTQYF	TGTGCCAGCAGCTTAGAGTTGGGACAGAGCACAGATACGCAGTATTTT	TRBD1	NA	TRBV11-1	TRBJ2-3
CATGGRGTEAFF	TGTGCCACAGGGGGCAGGGGCACTGAAGCTTTCTTT	TRBD1	NA	TRBV5-5	TRBJ1-1
CAISEGRGHTEAFF	TGTGCCATCAGTGAAGGCAGGGGACACACTGAAGCTTTCTTT	NA	few	TRBV10-3	TRBJ1-1
CASRKGGGPYEQYF	TGCGCCAGCAGGAAAGGCGGGGGACCTTACGAGCAGTACTTC	TRBD2	NA	TRBV10-2	TRBJ2-7
CASSPFPGQGSGNTIYF	TGCGCCAGCAGCCCGTTCCCGGGACAGGGAAGTGGAAACACCATATATTTT	TRBD1	NA	TRBV5-1	TRBJ1-3
CASSTGQGGYEQYF	TGTGCCAGCAGCACCGGGCAGGGGGGCTACGAGCAGTACTTC	NA	once	TRBV5-4	TRBJ2-7
CASSIGTGGGGELFF	TGTGCCAGCAGCATCGGGACAGGGGGCGGCGGGGAGCTGTTTTTT	TRBD1	NA	TRBV5-6	TRBJ2-2
CATLSEAAEQYF	TGTGCAACCCTTAGTGAAGCGGCAGAGCAGTACTTC	NA	NA	TRBV2	TRBJ2-7
CSAHVWEEGEQFF	TGCAGCGCCCATGTCTGGGAGGAAGGTGAGCAGTTCTTC	NA	NA	TRBV29-1	TRBJ2-1
CASSLGQAANEKLFF	TGTGCCAGCTCACTCGGACAGGCAGCTAATGAAAAACTGTTTTTT	TRBD1	NA	TRBV18	TRBJ1-4
CASSLATAVSPGGYTF	TGTGCCAGCAGCTTAGCCACAGCAGTTTCCCCCGGCGGCTACACCTTC	NA	NA	TRBV7-2	TRBJ1-2
CASSSLAGQETQYF	TGTGCTAGCAGCTCCCTGGCGGGACAAGAGACCCAGTACTTC	NA	NA	TRBV7-7	TRBJ2-5
CASSTRQGTTDTQYF	TGTGCCAGCAGCACCCGACAGGGGACCACAGATACGCAGTATTTT	TRBD1	NA	TRBV7-2	TRBJ2-3
CASSNGTLSSYEQYF	TGTGCCAGCAGCAACGGGACTTTATCTTCCTACGAGCAGTACTTC	NA	NA	TRBV21-1	TRBJ2-7
CASSPSGGTSYEQYF	TGTGCCAGCAGCCCTAGCGGGGGGACTTCCTACGAGCAGTACTTC	TRBD2	NA	TRBV7-6	TRBJ2-7
CASTGYNYEQYF	TGTGCCAGTACCGGGTACAACTACGAGCAGTACTTC	NA	NA	TRBV19	TRBJ2-7
CASSLSPTWSNSYNSPLHF	TGTGCCAGCAGCCTGTCCCCCACGTGGTCTAACTCCTATAATTCACCCCTCCACTTT	NA	NA	TRBV5-4	TRBJ1-6
CASSPTGFDGYTF	TGTGCCAGCAGTCCGACAGGGTTCGATGGCTACACCTTC	TRBD1	NA	TRBV27	TRBJ1-2
CATAGTSGRLGEQFF	TGTGCCACCGCCGGAACTAGCGGGAGGTTGGGTGAGCAGTTCTTC	TRBD2	NA	TRBV10-3	TRBJ2-1
CASSMGQGYTIYF	TGTGCCAGTAGTATGGGGCAGGGGTACACCATATATTTT	NA	NA	TRBV19	TRBJ1-3
CASSSTASTGKLFF	TGCGCCAGCAGCTCGACAGCGTCAACTGGAAAACTGTTTTTT	NA	NA	TRBV5-1	TRBJ1-4